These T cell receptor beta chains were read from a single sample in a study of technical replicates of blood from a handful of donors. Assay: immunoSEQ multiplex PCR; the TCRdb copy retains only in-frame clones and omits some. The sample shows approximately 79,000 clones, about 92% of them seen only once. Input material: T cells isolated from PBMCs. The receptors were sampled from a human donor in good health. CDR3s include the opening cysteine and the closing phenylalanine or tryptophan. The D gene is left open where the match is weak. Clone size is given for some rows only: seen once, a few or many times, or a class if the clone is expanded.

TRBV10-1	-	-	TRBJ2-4	TGCGCCAGCAGTGTTGTGGGCCTAGCCAAAAACATTCAGTACTTC	CASSVVGLAKNIQYF
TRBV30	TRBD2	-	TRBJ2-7	TGTGCCTTATGGGAGGGCTACGAGCAGTACTTC	CALWEGYEQYF
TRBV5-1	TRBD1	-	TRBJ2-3	TGCGCCAGCAGTCAGGGGACAGGGACGAGAGATACGCAGTATTTT	CASSQGTGTRDTQYF
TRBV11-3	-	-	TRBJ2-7	TGTGCCAGCAGCGCCAGGATCTCCTACGAGCAGTACTTC	CASSARISYEQYF
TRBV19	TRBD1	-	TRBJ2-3	TGTGCCAGTAGTACGGGACAGGGAGTGAAGTCAGGTACGCAGTATTTT	CASSTGQGVKSGTQYF
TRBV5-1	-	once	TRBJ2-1	TGCGCCAGCAGCTTAGGCCCGGGGAACAACTACAATGAGCAGTTCTTC	CASSLGPGNNYNEQFF
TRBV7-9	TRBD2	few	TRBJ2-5	TGTGCCAGCAGCCCGGGACTAGGGTTCAAAGAGACCCAGTACTTC	CASSPGLGFKETQYF
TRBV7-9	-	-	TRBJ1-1	TGTGCCAGCAGCTTCTGGGAGGGGGACACTGAAGCTTTCTTT	CASSFWEGDTEAFF
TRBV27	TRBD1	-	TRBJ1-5	TGTGCCAGCAGTTTAAAAACAGGGGGGCCTCAGCCCCAGCATTTT	CASSLKTGGPQPQHF
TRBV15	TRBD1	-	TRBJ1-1	TGTGCCACCAGCAGAGCGACAGGGCCCACTGAAGCTTTCTTT	CATSRATGPTEAFF
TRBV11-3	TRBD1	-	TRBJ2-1	TGTGCCAGCAGCTCGTACGACAGGGTGGGTGAGCAGTTCTTC	CASSSYDRVGEQFF
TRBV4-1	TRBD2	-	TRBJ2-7	TGCGCCAGCAGCCAGGGGAGTAGCGGGTTCTACGAGCAGTACTTC	CASSQGSSGFYEQYF
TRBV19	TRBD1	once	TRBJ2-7	TGTGCCAGTAGACAGGGGAGTAAGGCGGGCTACGAGCAGTACTTC	CASRQGSKAGYEQYF
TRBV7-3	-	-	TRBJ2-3	TGTGCCAGCAGCTTAACGTTGGGGGGAGGAGATACGCAGTATTTT	CASSLTLGGGDTQYF
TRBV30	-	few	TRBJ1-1	TGTGCCTATGACGCGGGGGCCAAGTTCTTT	CAYDAGAKFF
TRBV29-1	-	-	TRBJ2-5	TGCAGCGTTGCTTCAGGGGAAGAGACCCAGTACTTC	CSVASGEETQYF
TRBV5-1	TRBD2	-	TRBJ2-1	TGCGCCAGCAGCTTGTTAGCGGGGGCCAATGAGCAGTTCTTC	CASSLLAGANEQFF
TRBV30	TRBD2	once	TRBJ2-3	TGTGCCTGGAGTGACCTAGCGGGAAGGGGAAGGGGCACAGATACGCAGTATTTT	CAWSDLAGRGRGTDTQYF
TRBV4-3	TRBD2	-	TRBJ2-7	TGCGCCAGCAGCCAAGATCCAGCGGGAGGGGACGAGCAGTACTTC	CASSQDPAGGDEQYF
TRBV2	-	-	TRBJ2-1	TGTGCCAGCAGGTTTGAGAGCGCTAGCTCCTACAATGAGCAGTTCTTC	CASRFESASSYNEQFF
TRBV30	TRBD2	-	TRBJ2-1	TGTGCCTGGGATAGCGGGAGGGCCTACAATGAGCAGTTCTTC	CAWDSGRAYNEQFF
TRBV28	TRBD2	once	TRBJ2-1	TGTGCCAGCAGTTCAACCCTACTAGCGGGATTACTCAATGAGCAGTTCTTC	CASSSTLLAGLLNEQFF
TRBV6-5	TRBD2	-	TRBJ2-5	TGTGCCAGCAGGGTAGCGGGAGAAGGAGAGACCCAGTACTTC	CASRVAGEGETQYF
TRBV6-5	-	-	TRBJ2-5	TGTGCCAGCAGTTACCCACAGGGAAAGACCCAGTACTTC	CASSYPQGKTQYF
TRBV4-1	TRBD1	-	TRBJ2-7	TGCGCCAGCAGCATTGACAGGGGACGGGAGCAGTACTTC	CASSIDRGREQYF
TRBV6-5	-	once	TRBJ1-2	TGTGCCAGCAGCCCGAACACTAACTATGGCTACACCTTC	CASSPNTNYGYTF
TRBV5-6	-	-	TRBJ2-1	TGTGCCAGCAGCTTGGTCGATGAGCAGTTCTTC	CASSLVDEQFF
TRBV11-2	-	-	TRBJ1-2	TGTGCCAGCAGCGGAGGGGTGTATGGCTACACCTTC	CASSGGVYGYTF